This T cell receptor (beta chain) was retrieved from a study of blood T cell repertoires in COVID-19. Study-level background: Samples representing acute and convalescent COVID-19 were sourced from the United States, Italy and Spain. The cDNA or gDNA used as material had been derived from T cells, B-cell-depleted T cells, or PBMCs.

Per the original data handling: Quantification of nucleated cells was approximated via reference gene primer amplification. Produced via immunoSEQ multiplex PCR; TCRdb's table is partial and in-frame only. V, J and clone size are taken as reported in that table, and D and trimming were inferred from the DNA itself. The sample lists hundreds of thousands of clones, about 90% occurring once. Input material: peripheral blood. The receptor's source is a woman in her 50s who had recovered from COVID-19.

CDR3 protein: CASRYGAGGVYEQYF. As DNA, the CDR3 is TGTGCCAGCAGGTACGGGGCAGGGGGAGTGTACGAGCAGTACTTC. The chain couples TRBV6-5 to TRBJ2-7; 7 bases line up with TRBD1. V lost 6 bases, J lost 4 bases, and 12 bases stayed unmatched. The CDR3 extends over 15 amino acids. CDR1 and CDR2 (germline): MNHEY, SVGAGI.